Following are 13 T cell receptor beta chains from one sample sequenced in a study of blood T cell repertoires in COVID-19. Assay: immunoSEQ multiplex PCR; the TCRdb copy retains only in-frame clones and omits some. The sample contains 260,000 or so clones, about 87% of which appear only once. Sample: PBMCs or T cells enriched from blood (not recorded which). Receptor source: a woman aged 40 to 50 with acute COVID-19.

The V call is TRBV25-1, the J call TRBJ1-2; 11 nucleotides line up with TRBD1. Germline CDR1 is MGHDK and CDR2 is SYGVNS. This CDR3 region has 16 residues. V lost 4 bases to trimming and J lost 4 bases; unmatched junction nucleotides: 8. This CDR3 is CASSAVTGTGGYGYTF. The CDR3 nucleotides are TGTGCCAGCAGTGCAGTGACTGGGACAGGGGGCTATGGCTACACCTTC.

The CDR3 DNA follows: TGTGCCAGCAGCCAATTAGCGGGAGGTTCCACAGATACGCAGTATTTT. It specifies CASSQLAGGSTDTQYF. The chain uses TRBV4-2 and TRBJ2-3; 10 bases match TRBD2. Germline assignment: CDR1 LGHNA and CDR2 YNFKEQ. Trimming cost V 2 bases and J 2 bases; bases outside gene matches: 4. The CDR3 loop spans 16 amino acids.

In regard to this clone: Other DNA sequences within the sample encode an identical CDR3. This rearrangement joins TRBV20-1 to TRBJ1-3; D uncertain. From germline, CDR1 is DFQATT and CDR2 SNEGSKA (reference sequence). CDR3 length equals 13 residues. V was pared by 3 bases and J by 0 bases, with 6 bases between. In DNA, the CDR3 is TGCAGTGCTAGTACTGGCTCTGGAAACACCATATATTTT. Encoded protein: CSASTGSGNTIYF.

The gene calls are TRBV3-1 (or the pseudogene TRBV3-2) and TRBJ2-1, with TRBD2 identical over 7 bases. Germline V gene sequence: CDR1 LGHDT, CDR2 YNNKEL (reference sequence). CDR3 length equals 14 residues. The junction had 9 bases not matched to a gene; V was cut back by 1 base and J by 12 bases. The CDR3 loop reads CASSQASSGAVQFF. CDR3 sequence (DNA): TGTGCCAGCAGCCAAGCCTCAAGCGGGGCGGTGCAGTTCTTC.

This rearrangement joins TRBV5-1 to TRBJ2-5; TRBD2 is a possible D gene (5 bases). The CDR3 runs to 15 residues. Germline loops: CDR1 SGHRS, CDR2 YFSETQ. V lost 4 bases to trimming and J lost 2 bases, with 15 bases between them. This CDR3 is CASSPAGHTQETQYF. In nucleotides, the CDR3 is TGCGCCAGCAGCCCGGCGGGCCACACACAAGAGACCCAGTACTTC.

The chain couples TRBV5-1 to TRBJ2-3; 7 bases fit TRBD2. There are 14 residues in the CDR3. The V gene's germline CDR1 is SGHRS and CDR2 YFSETQ. V was pared by 5 bases and J by 7 bases, with 10 bases of the junction left unmatched. The CDR3 is CASRTAGEGNTQYF. For the CDR3, the DNA is TGCGCCAGCAGGACGGCGGGAGAAGGCAATACGCAGTATTTT.

This chain links TRBV5-4 with TRBJ2-2; 7 bases are shared with TRBD2. Trimming cost V 0 bases and J 10 bases; bases outside gene matches: 3. Germline lookup yields CDR1 SGHNT and CDR2 YYREEE (reference sequence). The CDR3 contains 13 residues. The CDR3: CASSLAGREELFF. For the CDR3, the DNA is TGTGCCAGCAGCTTGGCGGGGAGGGAGGAGCTGTTTTTT.

The chain recombines TRBV7-2 with TRBJ1-2; D may be TRBD1 (6 bases). CDR3 length equals 15 residues. Germline V CDR1 and CDR2: SGHTA, FQGNSA. With 1 base removed from V and 4 bases from J, the gap between germline ends came to 13 bases. CDR3: CASSLGAGAVYGYTF. CDR3 bases: TGTGCCAGCAGCTTAGGCGCAGGGGCGGTCTATGGCTACACCTTC.

The genes are TRBV19 and TRBJ1-2; 12 bases agree with TRBD1. V was pared by 2 bases and J by 3 bases, with 4 bases of the junction left unmatched. The CDR3 is 16 amino acids. Germline values: CDR1 LNHDA, CDR2 SQIVND (reference sequence). DNA of the CDR3: TGTGCCAGTAGTATAAGGGACAGGGGGCAACACTATGGCTACACCTTC. It codes for CASSIRDRGQHYGYTF.

The chain uses TRBV19 and TRBJ2-1, with 10 bases aligning to TRBD1. J lost 8 bases, V lost 7 bases, and 8 bases had no gene match. This CDR3 spans 14 amino acids. Germline CDR1 is LNHDA and CDR2 is SQIVND (reference sequence). The CDR3 DNA reads TGTGCCAGTAAATCGGGGACAGGGGTGTATGAGCAGTTCTTC. It translates to CASKSGTGVYEQFF.

This rearrangement joins TRBV19 to TRBJ1-2, with 8 bases fitting TRBD1. Germline V lookup: CDR1 LNHDA, CDR2 SQIVND (reference sequence). The CDR3 contains 14 residues. V trimming: 2 bases; J trimming: 8 bases; junction bases outside the gene matches: 7. CDR3 sequence: CASSIRATGDGYTF. The DNA of the CDR3 is TGTGCCAGTAGTATAAGAGCGACAGGGGACGGCTACACCTTC.

This clone showed up just once. The chain is built from TRBV28 and TRBJ1-5; perhaps TRBD1 as D (5 bases). V lost 1 base and J 7 bases, leaving 32 bases between the germline ends. CDR1 is MDHEN, CDR2 SYDVKM, per germline. CDR3 length: 21 residues. The CDR3 sequence is CASSLSSLDTGGSGRGQPQHF. As DNA, the CDR3 is TGTGCCAGCAGTTTATCGAGTTTGGACACTGGTGGGAGTGGGAGGGGCCAGCCCCAGCATTTT.

This chain uses TRBV9 with TRBJ1-1, with 8 bases that match TRBD1. V lost 5 bases to trimming and J lost 4 bases; unmatched junction nucleotides: 10. The CDR3 covers 15 residues. The V gene's germline CDR1 is SGDLS and CDR2 YYNGEE. The CDR3 DNA follows: TGTGCCAGCAGGCCCTCGGCGACAGGGGTCACTGAAGCTTTCTTT. Encoded protein: CASRPSATGVTEAFF.